This is a list of T cell receptor beta chains from one sample in a study of vaccination and CD4 T cells after COVID-19. Their specific antigens are unknown. TCRdb passed the PCR reads through MiXCR, listing each CDR3 protein once. The table has 13,000 to 15,000 distinct CDR3 sequences, around 40% seen once. The sequencing sample was made of cultured CD4+ T cells from blood. The receptors come from a human donor with COVID-19. The CDR3 runs from the conserved cysteine through the conserved F or W. The order of the fields is J gene, D gene, clone size, V gene, CDR3 DNA, CDR3 protein. D genes are given only for firm matches. Clone size, where shown, is once, few, many, or a class for clones that have expanded.

TRBJ2-2	TRBD1	.	TRBV2	TGTGCCAGCAGTGGATTGGGACAGGGGGCCGGGGAGCTGTTTTTT	CASSGLGQGAGELFF
TRBJ1-2	.	.	TRBV15	TGTGCCACCAGCGTCACGGATAAGGGAGACTATGGCTACACCTTC	CATSVTDKGDYGYTF
TRBJ2-5	.	.	TRBV19	TGTGCCAGTAGTGCGGGTAGCAGAACCCAAGAGACCCAGTACTTC	CASSAGSRTQETQYF
TRBJ1-2	.	.	TRBV14	TGTGCCAGCAGCCAAGAACAGGGATCCAACTATGGCTACACCTTC	CASSQEQGSNYGYTF
TRBJ1-5	.	few	TRBV19	TGTGCCAGTAACGGGGACTATAGCAATCAGCCCCAGCATTTT	CASNGDYSNQPQHF
TRBJ1-1	.	few	TRBV2	TGTGCCAGCAGTGACAACAGGAACACTGAAGCTTTCTTT	CASSDNRNTEAFF
TRBJ2-3	.	.	TRBV7-2	TGTGCCAGCAGCGGTTTGGTCGATACGCAGTATTTT	CASSGLVDTQYF
TRBJ2-2	TRBD2	.	TRBV19	TGTGCCAGTAGTACTAGCGGGGGAGAAACCGGGGAGCTGTTTTTT	CASSTSGGETGELFF
TRBJ2-2	.	.	TRBV19	TGTGCCAGTAACTCGAACACCGGGGAGCTGTTTTTT	CASNSNTGELFF
TRBJ2-6	.	.	TRBV11-2	TGTGCCAGCAGCTTAGATTCGGGTGGGGCCAACGTCCTGACTTTC	CASSLDSGGANVLTF
TRBJ1-5	.	.	TRBV24-1	TGTGCCACCAGTGATTCAGGCCGGGGGGCTAATCAGCCCCAGCATTTT	CATSDSGRGANQPQHF
TRBJ2-2	TRBD2	.	TRBV19	TGTGCCAGTAGTATATCCGCCGGGCTAGCGGGGGGCCGCCTCGGCGGGGAGCTGTTTTTT	CASSISAGLAGGRLGGELFF
TRBJ1-2	TRBD1	.	TRBV29-1	TGCAGCGGAACGGGACAGGGAGTGGATGGCTACACCTTC	CSGTGQGVDGYTF
TRBJ1-1	.	few	TRBV15	TGTGCCACCAGCAGAGACTACTCCGGGGGCGGGAACACTGAAGCTTTCTTT	CATSRDYSGGGNTEAFF
TRBJ1-5	.	few	TRBV7-8	TGTGCCAGCAGCTCCACCGGACAAGGAAATCAGCCCCAGCATTTT	CASSSTGQGNQPQHF
TRBJ2-3	.	.	TRBV6-4	TGTGCCAGCAGTGACCGTCCCGCCGATACGCAGTATTTT	CASSDRPADTQYF
TRBJ1-1	.	.	TRBV12-3/TRBV12-4	TGTGCCAGCAGTTTGGGGCAGGGTGGCGAAGCTTTCTTT	CASSLGQGGEAFF
TRBJ1-1	TRBD1	.	TRBV10-3	TGTGCCATCAGTGAGTCCAGACAGGGACCCACTGAAGCTTTCTTT	CAISESRQGPTEAFF
TRBJ2-1	TRBD2	few	TRBV2	TGTGCCAGCAGTGAAGCTCAGCGGGGGGCCACATACAATGAGCAGTTCTTC	CASSEAQRGATYNEQFF
TRBJ2-3	.	few	TRBV4-3	TGCGCCAGCAGCCAAGAATGGGGCGCAGATACGCAGTATTTT	CASSQEWGADTQYF
TRBJ2-2	.	.	TRBV20-1	TGCAGTGCTGGGACTGCCATCACCGGGGAGCTGTTTTTT	CSAGTAITGELFF
TRBJ1-5	.	few	TRBV5-1	TGCGCCAGCAGCCCGCAGGGTGGTGGTTCCAATCAGCCCCAGCATTTT	CASSPQGGGSNQPQHF
TRBJ2-2	.	.	TRBV27	TGTGCCAGCAGTTTCACGGTGAACACCGGGGAGCTGTTTTTT	CASSFTVNTGELFF
TRBJ1-4	TRBD1	.	TRBV19	TGTGCCAGTAGTATTGCGGGACAGGGTCGAACTAATGAAAAACTGTTTTTT	CASSIAGQGRTNEKLFF
TRBJ1-4	.	.	TRBV10-3	TGTGCCAGCAAACCTACGGCCGGTGAAAAACTGTTTTTT	CASKPTAGEKLFF
TRBJ1-5	.	.	TRBV12-3/TRBV12-4	TGTGCCAGCAGTTTAGTAGCAGGGGCGGTGAATCAGCCCCAGCATTTT	CASSLVAGAVNQPQHF
TRBJ1-2	TRBD1	.	TRBV30	TGTGCCTGGGGACAGGGCCGTGGCTACACCTTC	CAWGQGRGYTF
TRBJ2-2	.	.	TRBV4-1	TGCGCCAGCAGCCGAGGCACGCTCGGGCATCTTGGCACCGGGGAGCTGTTTTTT	CASSRGTLGHLGTGELFF
TRBJ1-1	TRBD1	few	TRBV6-1	TGTGCCAGCAGCGACAGGGGGAAGGACACTGAAGCTTTCTTT	CASSDRGKDTEAFF
TRBJ1-6	.	few	TRBV20-1	TGCAGTGCCAAACCCGGGACGGGAAATTCACCCCTCCACTTT	CSAKPGTGNSPLHF
TRBJ2-4	TRBD2	once	TRBV20-1	TGCAGTGCTAGAGCCCTAGCGGTAGCCAAAAACATTCAGTACTTC	CSARALAVAKNIQYF
TRBJ1-1	TRBD1	few	TRBV19	TGTGCCAGTAGTGAACGGGACAGCTTTGAAGCTTTCTTT	CASSERDSFEAFF
TRBJ2-2	.	few	TRBV19	TGTGCCACTCAGCTTGCGGGGCGCACCGGGGAGCTGTTTTTT	CATQLAGRTGELFF
TRBJ2-2	TRBD1	few	TRBV27	TGTGCCAGCAATGACAGGGGAACCGGGGAGCTGTTTTTT	CASNDRGTGELFF
TRBJ2-7	.	.	TRBV2	TGTGCCACCCGACAGGCTAGACCCTACGAGCAGTACTTC	CATRQARPYEQYF
TRBJ1-4	.	.	TRBV20-1	TGCAGTGCTAGAGACGGGGGCCCGGGAAAACTGTTTTTT	CSARDGGPGKLFF
TRBJ2-4	.	few	TRBV11-2	TGTGCCAGCAGCTCCCGACTAGCCAAAAACATTCAGTACTTC	CASSSRLAKNIQYF
TRBJ1-1	TRBD1	.	TRBV6-5	TGTGCCAGCAGTTTTAGGGGGCGGAATGAAGCTTTCTTT	CASSFRGRNEAFF
TRBJ1-6	.	.	TRBV6-1	TGTGCCAGCAGTAGTAACAGGGTCAATTCACCCCTCCACTTT	CASSSNRVNSPLHF
TRBJ1-2	TRBD1	once	TRBV4-1	TGCGCCAGCAGCCAGCTGACAGGGGGCGATGCCAGCTACACCTTC	CASSQLTGGDASYTF
TRBJ1-2	TRBD1	few	TRBV12-3/TRBV12-4	TGTGCCAGCAGTTACCACCGGGACAGGGGGACGTATAGGAGTGGCTACACCTTC	CASSYHRDRGTYRSGYTF
TRBJ2-3	.	.	TRBV2	TGTGCCAGCAAAGGGGATCCGGCAGATACGCAGTATTTT	CASKGDPADTQYF
TRBJ2-3	TRBD2	.	TRBV2	TGTGCCAGCAGTGCCCTAGCGGGGGGCACAGATACGCAGTATTTT	CASSALAGGTDTQYF
TRBJ1-5	.	.	TRBV12-3/TRBV12-4	TGTGCCAGCAGTCCCCGGGGGCAGGGGAGGAATCAGCCCCAGCATTTT	CASSPRGQGRNQPQHF
TRBJ2-7	.	.	TRBV30	TGTGCCTGGAACGGACAGACCTACGAGCAGTACTTC	CAWNGQTYEQYF
TRBJ2-5	.	.	TRBV7-3	TGTGCCAGCAGCTTAAACGTACAAGAGACCCAGTACTTC	CASSLNVQETQYF
TRBJ2-5	.	few	TRBV24-1	TGTGCCACCAGTGATAACGGACAGAGGGAGACCCAGTACTTC	CATSDNGQRETQYF
TRBJ2-4	.	.	TRBV5-4	TGTGCCAGCAGCTTGAGGGAAGGGTCAAACATTCAGTACTTC	CASSLREGSNIQYF
TRBJ1-5	TRBD1	.	TRBV5-1	TGCGCCAGCAGATCCAGGGGGAGGTACGGTCAGCCCCAGCATTTT	CASRSRGRYGQPQHF
TRBJ1-1	.	few	TRBV10-1	TGCGCCAGCAGTGCGGTGGACAGTTACACTGAAGCTTTCTTT	CASSAVDSYTEAFF
TRBJ1-3	.	.	TRBV6-1	TGTGCCAGCAGTGACGGGGCGCGAAACACCATATATTTT	CASSDGARNTIYF